These 29 T cell receptor beta chains were sequenced from one sample in a study of blood T cell repertoires in COVID-19. The assay was immunoSEQ multiplex PCR, and TCRdb's table has in-frame clones only and misses some. This sample yields under 300,000 clones, of which about 79% are seen a single time; roughly 1.4% belongs to the top ten. Sequenced sample: peripheral blood. The origin of the receptors is a woman in her forties who had recovered from COVID-19.

This clone was seen more than once but under ten times. V and J are TRBV7-9 and TRBJ2-3, with 9 bases fitting TRBD2. This CDR3 region has 17 residues. The germline CDR1 and CDR2 sequences are SEHNR and FQNEAQ (reference sequence). After removal of 2 bases from V and 6 bases from J, the junction contained 12 bases not matched to a gene. The CDR3 region is CASSLSVGGGATDTQYF. CDR3 DNA sequence: TGTGCCAGCAGCTTAAGTGTAGGCGGGGGGGCCACGGATACGCAGTATTTT. Full variable domain (rest looked up from reference TRBV7-9 and TRBJ2-3): DTGVSQNPRHKITKRGQNVTFRCDPISEHNRLYWYRQTLGQGPEFLTYFQNEAQLEKSRLLSDRFSAERPKGSFSTLEIQRTEQGDSAMYLCASSLSVGGGATDTQYFGPGTRLTVL.

The rearrangement joins TRBV5-1 to TRBJ2-5, with D possibly being TRBD2 (6 bases). The length of the CDR3 is 12 residues. Trimming left V 4 bases short and J 5 bases short, with 9 bases between. The germline V gene has CDR1 SGHRS and CDR2 YFSETQ. The CDR3 is CASSSGGETQYF. CDR3 coding DNA: TGCGCCAGCAGCAGCGGAGGGGAGACCCAGTACTTC.

The rearrangement links TRBV7-2 to TRBJ1-3, with 10 bases that match TRBD1. With V trimmed by 5 bases and J by 4 bases, 11 bases remained unmatched. In germline, CDR1 is SGHTA, CDR2 FQGNSA. CDR3 size: 17 residues. The CDR3 loop reads CASSVQGTGVLGNTIYF. The CDR3 DNA reads TGTGCCAGCAGCGTACAGGGGACAGGGGTTTTGGGAAACACCATATATTTT.

This rearrangement joins TRBV5-1 to TRBJ2-7; TRBD1 matches 12 bases. Trimming removed 3 bases from V and 5 bases from J; junction bases left unmatched: 6. The CDR3 totals 15 residues. Germline CDR1 is SGHRS and CDR2 is YFSETQ. The CDR3 loop reads CASSSGTGGVDEQYF. CDR3 coding DNA: TGCGCCAGCAGCTCCGGGACAGGGGGCGTCGACGAGCAGTACTTC.

The chain has TRBV3-1 (or the pseudogene TRBV3-2) and TRBJ1-4; D unresolved. Per germline, CDR1 LGHDT and CDR2 YNNKEL (reference sequence). V gave up 0 bases and J gave up 0 bases, with 5 bases separating them. This CDR3 has 15 amino acids. The CDR3 protein is CASSQDPATNEKLFF. As DNA, the CDR3 is TGTGCCAGCAGCCAAGACCCAGCAACTAATGAAAAACTGTTTTTT.

The V call is TRBV24-1, the J call TRBJ2-1; no clear D gene. Germline V gene data show CDR1 as KGHDR and CDR2 as SFDVKD. The V gene lost 4 bases and the J gene lost 4 bases, with 16 bases spanning the gap. The CDR3 has 16 amino acids. DNA for the CDR3: TGTGCCACCAGTGACCCCGAAGCCGTTTGGTACAATGAGCAGTTCTTC. Translated, it gives CATSDPEAVWYNEQFF.

The J gene is TRBJ2-5, the V gene TRBV9, with a tentative D call TRBD1 (5 bases). This CDR3 is built from 14 residues. CDR1 is SGDLS and CDR2 is YYNGEE in the germline V gene. V shed 4 bases and J shed 1 base, with 11 bases lying between them. Here the CDR3 reads CASSLDTAQETQYF. DNA of the CDR3: TGTGCCAGCAGCTTGGACACCGCCCAAGAGACCCAGTACTTC.

J is TRBJ1-6 and V is TRBV9; 8 bases align to TRBD1. CDR3 length equals 14 residues. In germline, CDR1 is SGDLS, CDR2 YYNGEE. V lost 0 bases and J lost 14; bases outside the gene matches: 7. DNA for the CDR3: TGTGCCAGCAGCGTAGAAGACAGGGGAATGACCCTCCACTTT. Protein: CASSVEDRGMTLHF.

This clone was counted a single time. The rearrangement uses TRBV16 and TRBJ2-6, with a weak D call TRBD2 (5 bases). CDR3 size: 15 residues. With 4 bases removed from V and 3 bases from J, the gap between germline ends came to 10 bases. Germline values: CDR1 KGHSY, CDR2 FQNENV. For the CDR3, the DNA is TGTGCCAGCAGCCCTTCGGGAAGTGGGGCCAACGTCCTGACTTTC. Translation gives CASSPSGSGANVLTF.

The chain couples TRBV6-2 or TRBV6-3 to TRBJ2-1; no clear D gene. Trimming shortened V by 4 bases and J by 6 bases, and 7 bases separated the two germline ends. The CDR3 extends over 12 amino acids. Germline V gives CDR1 MNHEY, CDR2 SVGEGT. The CDR3: CASSWRLNEQFF. For the CDR3, the DNA is TGTGCCAGCAGTTGGCGGCTCAATGAGCAGTTCTTC.

DNA of the CDR3: TGTGCCAGCAGCTTAGTCCCCCAACTTAGCTCCTACAATGAGCAGTTCTTC. Translation: CASSLVPQLSSYNEQFF. J is TRBJ2-1 and V is TRBV7-6; D is uncertain. The V gene lost 1 base and the J gene lost 0 bases, with 13 bases spanning the gap. The CDR3 is made up of 17 amino acids. Germline CDR1 reads SGHVS; CDR2 reads FNYEAQ. Together with reference TRBV7-6 and TRBJ2-1, the CDR3 gives the full variable domain: GAGVSQSPRYKVTKRGQDVALRCDPISGHVSLYWYRQALGQGPEFLTYFNYEAQQDKSGLPNDRFSAERPEGSISTLTIQRTEQRDSAMYRCASSLVPQLSSYNEQFFGPGTRLTVL.

CDR3 nucleotides: TGTGCCAGCAGTCAATTAGGTCCCGGGTCGGGTTCACCCCTCCACTTT. Its translation: CASSQLGPGSGSPLHF. This chain uses TRBV7-6 with TRBJ1-6, with D unresolved. Deletions cut 6 bases from V and 9 bases from J, with 21 bases between. The germline CDR1 and CDR2 sequences are SGHVS and FNYEAQ. The CDR3 loop spans 16 amino acids.

The genes are TRBV11-3 and TRBJ2-7, with a tentative D call TRBD2 (6 bases). The V and J ends lost 1 base and 3 bases respectively, with 10 bases between them. In germline, CDR1 is SGHNT, CDR2 YENEEA. This CDR3 contains 14 residues. The CDR3: CASSLGRGNYEQYF. CDR3 sequence (DNA): TGTGCCAGCAGCTTAGGGAGGGGAAACTACGAGCAGTACTTC.

The sample holds a few counts of this clone. V and J are TRBV5-1 and TRBJ2-5; 11 nucleotides match TRBD2. V gave up 7 bases and J gave up 7 bases; unmatched junction bases: 6. The germline V gene has CDR1 SGHRS and CDR2 YFSETQ. The CDR3 has 13 amino acids. Here the CDR3 DNA reads TGCGCCAGCTCGACTAGCGGGGAGGGGACCCAGTACTTC. This translates into CASSTSGEGTQYF.

The chain links TRBV28 to TRBJ2-7; D is uncertain. CDR1 and CDR2 (germline): MDHEN, SYDVKM. Between the trimmed V and J ends, which lost 5 bases and 5 bases, there was a span of 22 bases. The CDR3 is made up of 16 amino acids. The CDR3 protein is CASSLSLPLRHNEQYF. The DNA for the CDR3 is TGTGCCAGCAGTCTATCACTACCTTTAAGGCATAACGAGCAGTACTTC.

The chain links TRBV7-9 to TRBJ2-5, with TRBD2 matching 13 bases. Germline V gene lookup returns CDR1 SEHNR and CDR2 FQNEAQ (reference sequence). With 5 bases clipped from V and 2 bases from J, the junction kept 2 bases outside the gene matches. The CDR3 extends over 15 amino acids. In nucleotides, the CDR3 is TGTGCCAGCAGCCGACTAGCGGGGGGACAAGAGACCCAGTACTTC. Protein sequence: CASSRLAGGQETQYF.

V usage is TRBV12-3 or TRBV12-4 and J usage is TRBJ1-2; a weak D match, TRBD1 (6 bases). Trimming shortened V by 6 bases and J by 8 bases, and 16 bases separated the two germline ends. This CDR3 has 13 residues. The CDR3: CASRLGAGDGYTF. The DNA for the CDR3 is TGTGCCAGCAGACTCGGAGCAGGGGACGGCTACACCTTC.

The rearrangement links TRBV2 to TRBJ1-5, with D possibly TRBD1 on 6 matching bases. The CDR3 runs 14 residues. The ends were cut back, 7 bases at V and 7 bases at J, with 17 bases in the middle. CDR1 is SNHLY and CDR2 is FYNNEI in the germline V gene. CDR3 sequence: CASKNRVEGQPQHF. In DNA, the CDR3 is TGTGCCAGCAAGAACAGGGTGGAAGGCCAGCCCCAGCATTTT.

The chain is built from TRBV21-1 and TRBJ1-4; the table assigns TRBD1, which was not confirmed against the DNA. TRBV21-1 is designated a pseudogene. The CDR3 runs 14 residues. CDR3 sequence: CASTQGVPNEKLFF. CDR3 coding DNA: TGTGCCAGCACGCAGGGTGTGCCTAATGAAAAACTGTTTTTT.

The gene calls are TRBV19 and TRBJ2-7; 9 positions match TRBD1. The CDR3 is made up of 14 amino acids. Germline loops: CDR1 LNHDA, CDR2 SQIVND (reference sequence). V dropped 5 bases and J dropped 6; count of bases not matched to a gene: 8. The CDR3 protein is CASSAGQGRSEQYF. Here the CDR3 DNA reads TGTGCCAGTAGTGCGGGACAGGGCAGGTCCGAGCAGTACTTC.

The V and J genes are TRBV7-2 and TRBJ1-1, with unresolved D. The CDR3 is 15 amino acids. V was shortened by 1 base and J by 3 bases, with 12 bases between the two germline ends. Germline V lookup: CDR1 SGHTA, CDR2 FQGNSA. This CDR3 reads CASSLGRHLDTEAFF. For the CDR3, the DNA is TGTGCCAGCAGCTTAGGGAGGCATTTGGACACTGAAGCTTTCTTT.

This clone occurred once. V usage is TRBV7-8 and J usage is TRBJ2-7; 8 positions match TRBD1. Germline V lookup: CDR1 SGHVS, CDR2 FQNEAQ. This CDR3 region has 14 residues. V lost 5 bases and J lost 7; bases outside the gene matches: 10. The CDR3 coding sequence is TGTGCCAGCAGCGTAGGGACAGGTTTGGAGGAGCAGTACTTC. It yields the protein CASSVGTGLEEQYF.

This chain uses TRBV6-5 with TRBJ1-2; perhaps TRBD1 as D (5 bases). Germline CDR1 reads MNHEY; CDR2 reads SVGAGI. The V end lost 2 bases, the J end lost 2 bases, and 12 bases lay between the germline ends. This CDR3 has 15 residues. CDR3 region: CASSYNRQLNYGYTF. The CDR3, as DNA: TGTGCCAGCAGTTACAACAGACAGCTAAACTATGGCTACACCTTC.

V usage is TRBV6-5 and J usage is TRBJ1-2; D gene uncertain. The CDR3 has 12 residues. Germline V gene lookup returns CDR1 MNHEY and CDR2 SVGAGI. V was pared by 7 bases and J by 1 base, with 7 bases between. The chain's CDR3 is CASTGFNYGYTF. In nucleotides, the CDR3 is TGTGCCAGCACGGGATTTAACTATGGCTACACCTTC.

V usage is TRBV2 and J usage is TRBJ1-2, with TRBD1 matching 7 bases. The V and J ends lost 4 bases and 4 bases, in that order; junction bases with no gene match: 3. Germline values: CDR1 SNHLY, CDR2 FYNNEI. This CDR3 comprises 13 residues. CDR3 region: CASSVGQSYGYTF. In DNA form, the CDR3 reads TGTGCCAGCAGTGTGGGACAGTCCTATGGCTACACCTTC.

The chain links TRBV3-1 (or the pseudogene TRBV3-2) to TRBJ1-2, with 10 bases fitting TRBD1. Germline V gives CDR1 LGHDT, CDR2 YNNKEL (reference sequence). The junction had 4 bases not matched to a gene; V was cut back by 4 bases and J by 2 bases. CDR3 length: 15 residues. CDR3 protein: CASSPLDRGNYGYTF. The CDR3 bases are TGTGCCAGCAGCCCCTTGGACAGGGGGAACTATGGCTACACCTTC.

This chain uses TRBV7-3 with TRBJ2-7; weak D call: TRBD1 (6 bases). Germline CDR1 is SGHTA and CDR2 is FQGTGA. Deletions cut 0 bases from V and 1 base from J, with 13 bases between. This CDR3 comprises 16 residues. The CDR3 loop reads CASSLTGQGSSYEQYF. The CDR3, as DNA: TGTGCCAGCAGCTTAACAGGCCAGGGGTCGTCCTACGAGCAGTACTTC. Full variable domain (missing parts from reference TRBV7-3 and TRBJ2-7): GAGVSQTPSNKVTEKGKYVELRCDPISGHTALYWYRQSLGQGPEFLIYFQGTGAADDSGLPNDRFFAVRPEGSVSTLKIQRTERGDSAVYLCASSLTGQGSSYEQYFGPGTRLTVT.

V usage is TRBV11-2 and J usage is TRBJ1-2, with D perhaps TRBD1 (5 bases). V lost 1 base and J 6 bases, leaving 9 bases between the germline ends. This CDR3 is 13 amino acids long. Germline CDR1 and CDR2: SGHAT and FQNNGV. The CDR3 sequence: CASSLAAGNGYTF. CDR3 bases: TGTGCCAGCAGCTTAGCGGCAGGGAATGGCTACACCTTC.

This sequence joins TRBV27 and TRBJ2-3, with D perhaps TRBD1 (5 bases). This CDR3 contains 15 residues. The V gene's germline CDR1 is MNHEY and CDR2 SMNVEV (reference sequence). With 6 bases removed from V and 3 bases from J, the gap between germline ends came to 16 bases. For the CDR3, the DNA is TGTGCCAGCAGGGCAGGGTTCATGCCGACAGATACGCAGTATTTT. The encoded protein is CASRAGFMPTDTQYF.